The 23 T cell receptor beta chains listed next were all sequenced from one sample in a study of shared clonotypes between healthy human individuals. Some clones are missing from TCRdb's copy, which holds only in-frame ones; the method was immunoSEQ multiplex PCR. Of millions of clones listed, 95% are singletons. The sequenced material came from naive CD4+ T cells sorted from blood. Subset here: CD45RA+ positively selected. The source is a man younger than 35 in good health.

The chain joins TRBV5-6 to TRBJ2-3, with D unclear. CDR3 length: 15 residues. Trimming pared 2 bases from V and 2 bases from J, leaving 12 bases between. Germline CDR1 and CDR2: SGHDT and YYEEEE. CDR3 in amino acids: CASSLAWTITDTQYF. CDR3 sequence (DNA): TGTGCCAGCAGCTTAGCTTGGACCATCACAGATACGCAGTATTTT.

This sequence joins TRBV5-6 and TRBJ2-1; D is perhaps TRBD1 or TRBD2 (5 bases each). The V and J ends lost 4 bases and 10 bases respectively, with 15 bases between them. Germline V gene data show CDR1 as SGHDT and CDR2 as YYEEEE. The CDR3 sequence is 13 residues long. The CDR3 here is CASSRDPVGEQFF. The CDR3 coding sequence is TGTGCCAGCAGCCGGGACCCCGTGGGGGAGCAGTTCTTC.

This chain joins TRBV6-1 and TRBJ2-5; a possible D gene is TRBD2 (6 bases). The CDR3 covers 15 residues. V shed 6 bases and J shed 1 base, with 15 bases lying between them. The germline V gene encodes CDR1 MNHNS and CDR2 SASEGT. The CDR3 region is CASSSPLGGQETQYF. The CDR3 DNA reads TGTGCCAGCAGCAGTCCCCTGGGGGGCCAAGAGACCCAGTACTTC.

This clone was seen only once. This sample includes further DNA sequences coding for the same CDR3. The chain has TRBV9 and TRBJ1-1, with a tentative D call TRBD1 (6 bases). CDR3 length: 15 amino acids. Germline CDR1 is SGDLS and CDR2 is YYNGEE. Trimming pared 0 bases from V and 0 bases from J, leaving 9 bases between. The DNA of the CDR3 is TGTGCCAGCAGCGTAGACAGGGATTTGAACACTGAAGCTTTCTTT. Residues: CASSVDRDLNTEAFF. The variable domain in full, completed from reference TRBV9 and TRBJ1-1, reads DSGVTQTPKHLITATGQRVTLRCSPRSGDLSVYWYQQSLDQGLQFLIQYYNGEERAKGNILERFSAQQFPDLHSELNLSSLELGDSALYFCASSVDRDLNTEAFFGQGTRLTVV.

This sequence joins TRBV10-3 and TRBJ2-3; no firm D call. Germline V CDR1 and CDR2: ENHRY, SYGVKD. V lost 6 bases and J lost 2, with 9 bases in between. This CDR3 is built from 13 residues. In nucleotides, the CDR3 is TGTGCCATCAGGGACGGTAACACAGATACGCAGTATTTT. It specifies CAIRDGNTDTQYF.

The V call is TRBV5-6, the J call TRBJ1-2; 7 bases fit TRBD1. The CDR3 totals 15 residues. V shed 4 bases, J shed 1 base, and the junction held 7 bases outside the gene matches. Germline CDR1 and CDR2: SGHDT and YYEEEE. The chain's CDR3 is CASSLTGSYNYGYTF. The DNA of the CDR3 is TGTGCCAGCAGCCTGACAGGGAGTTATAACTATGGCTACACCTTC.

This clone was seen more than once but under ten times. V usage is TRBV7-4 and J usage is TRBJ1-2, with D perhaps matching TRBD1 (5 bases). Trimming removed 5 bases at V and 5 bases at J, with 12 bases between. Germline CDR1 SGHVT, CDR2 SQSDAQ. This CDR3 has 13 amino acids. The CDR3 spells CASSPLRGYGYTF. The CDR3, as DNA: TGTGCCAGCAGCCCACTGCGGGGGTATGGCTACACCTTC.

The gene calls are TRBV6-1 and TRBJ1-1, with D maybe TRBD1 (5 bases). The V gene's germline CDR1 is MNHNS and CDR2 SASEGT. CDR3 length equals 14 residues. Trimming shortened V by 6 bases and J by 1 base, and 12 bases separated the two germline ends. DNA of the CDR3: TGTGCCAGCAGCAAACCAACAGGGAACACTGAAGCTTTCTTT. This gives the protein CASSKPTGNTEAFF.

The chain has TRBV6-5 and TRBJ2-1, with D possibly called TRBD1 or TRBD2 (6 bases each). Trimming cost V 10 bases and J 2 bases, with 18 bases left between them. The CDR3 extends over 15 amino acids. Per the germline V gene, CDR1 is MNHEY and CDR2 is SVGAGI. CDR3 amino acids: CATGLGGKAYNEQFF. CDR3 coding DNA: TGTGCCACCGGCTTAGGGGGGAAAGCCTACAATGAGCAGTTCTTC.

The rearrangement uses TRBV5-6 and TRBJ1-1, with D uncertain. Germline CDR1 SGHDT, CDR2 YYEEEE. The CDR3 is 12 residues long. Trimming took off 1 base at V and 5 bases at J, with 6 bases between the two ends. Written as DNA, the CDR3 is TGTGCCAGCAGCTTGCCCTCAACTGAAGCTTTCTTT. It codes for CASSLPSTEAFF.

This rearrangement joins TRBV6-1 to TRBJ1-2, with D perhaps TRBD1 (5 bases). Per germline, CDR1 MNHNS and CDR2 SASEGT. V was trimmed by 0 bases and J by 5 bases, leaving 13 bases between them. The CDR3 has 15 amino acids. The chain's CDR3 is CASSEALGQGYGYTF. Written as DNA, the CDR3 is TGTGCCAGCAGTGAAGCGCTAGGCCAGGGTTATGGCTACACCTTC.

The CDR3 coding sequence is TGTGCCTGGAGTGAACCAGATACGCAGTATTTT. It codes for CAWSEPDTQYF. This sequence joins TRBV30 and TRBJ2-3; D gene unclear. Germline CDR1 GTSNPN, CDR2 SVGIG (reference sequence). This CDR3 contains 11 residues. Trimming removed 1 base from V and 4 bases from J, with 3 bases in between.

The chain employs TRBV7-2 and TRBJ2-7; D is unresolved. This CDR3 contains 15 residues. Germline assignment: CDR1 SGHTA and CDR2 FQGNSA. The V gene lost 1 base and the J gene lost 0 bases, with 10 bases spanning the gap. The DNA of the CDR3 is TGTGCCAGCAGCTTAGGAACTCGCACCTCCTACGAGCAGTACTTC. Translated: CASSLGTRTSYEQYF. The whole variable domain, remainder taken from reference TRBV7-2 and TRBJ2-7, is GAGVSQSPSNKVTEKGKDVELRCDPISGHTALYWYRQSLGQGLEFLIYFQGNSAPDKSGLPSDRFSAERTGGSVSTLTIQRTQQEDSAVYLCASSLGTRTSYEQYFGPGTRLTVT.

This chain uses TRBV2 with TRBJ2-5, with D uncertain. Deletions cut 3 bases from V and 2 bases from J, with 7 bases between. CDR1 and CDR2 (germline): SNHLY, FYNNEI. The CDR3 consists of 13 residues. The CDR3 sequence: CASSDSYQETQYF. For the CDR3, the DNA is TGTGCCAGCAGTGACAGCTATCAAGAGACCCAGTACTTC.

The table lists this clone with a count of one. The gene calls are TRBV5-6 and TRBJ1-1; D might be TRBD1 (5 bases). Trimming shortened V by 2 bases and J by 3 bases, and 14 bases separated the two germline ends. The V gene's germline CDR1 is SGHDT and CDR2 YYEEEE. The length of the CDR3 is 15 residues. The CDR3: CASSFRDSGDTEAFF. In DNA form, the CDR3 reads TGTGCCAGCAGCTTCAGGGATTCGGGCGACACTGAAGCTTTCTTT. The entire variable domain, with the rest obtained from reference TRBV5-6 and TRBJ1-1, is as follows: DAGVTQSPTHLIKTRGQQVTLRCSPKSGHDTVSWYQQALGQGPQFIFQYYEEEERQRGNFPDRFSGHQFPNYSSELNVNALLLGDSALYLCASSFRDSGDTEAFFGQGTRLTVV.

The J gene is TRBJ1-4, the V gene TRBV9; D not resolved. The CDR3 sequence is 18 residues long. The V end lost 0 bases, the J end lost 3 bases, and 18 bases lay between the germline ends. Germline loops: CDR1 SGDLS, CDR2 YYNGEE. In DNA, the CDR3 is TGTGCCAGCAGCGTAGCTTCTGCCACCCCACCGGCTAATGAAAAACTGTTTTTT. It is translated as CASSVASATPPANEKLFF.

V gene TRBV30 combines with J gene TRBJ2-3; a possible D gene is TRBD1 (5 bases). V dropped 3 bases and J dropped 2 bases, with 15 bases sitting between them. The CDR3 spans 15 residues. Germline V lookup: CDR1 GTSNPN, CDR2 SVGIG (reference sequence). The CDR3 protein is CAWRRVQGTTDTQYF. DNA of the CDR3: TGTGCCTGGAGAAGGGTCCAGGGCACCACAGATACGCAGTATTTT.

The chain recombines TRBV6-6 with TRBJ1-1; perhaps TRBD1 as D (6 bases). This CDR3 contains 15 residues. Germline-derived CDR1 and CDR2 are MNHNY and SVGAGI (reference sequence). V lost 2 bases, J lost 4 bases, and 14 bases lay in between. The DNA of the CDR3 is TGTGCCAGCAGTTACGTTACAGGGAGCGTCACTGAAGCTTTCTTT. Protein product: CASSYVTGSVTEAFF.

This chain connects TRBV7-9 to TRBJ2-3; no clear D. The CDR3 sequence is 14 residues long. The V end lost 2 bases, the J end lost 2 bases, and 8 bases lay between the germline ends. Germline V gene data show CDR1 as SEHNR and CDR2 as FQNEAQ (reference sequence). The CDR3 nucleotides read TGTGCCAGCAGCTTATCCCACCCCACAGATACGCAGTATTTT. This encodes CASSLSHPTDTQYF. The full variable domain, its missing parts supplied by reference TRBV7-9 and TRBJ2-3, is DTGVSQNPRHKITKRGQNVTFRCDPISEHNRLYWYRQTLGQGPEFLTYFQNEAQLEKSRLLSDRFSAERPKGSFSTLEIQRTEQGDSAMYLCASSLSHPTDTQYFGPGTRLTVL.

The rearrangement uses TRBV30 and TRBJ2-7; D uncertain. The length of the CDR3 is 12 residues. CDR1 and CDR2 from the germline V gene are GTSNPN and SVGIG (reference sequence). Trimming took off 4 bases at V and 3 bases at J, with 10 bases between the two ends. Here the CDR3 DNA reads TGTGCCTGGAACGATGACGGCTACGAGCAGTACTTC. This encodes CAWNDDGYEQYF.

Concerning this clone itself: One junction end does not reproduce the germline sequence, and a read error may be involved. The chain has TRBV4-1 and TRBJ2-1; 12 bases match TRBD2. Germline loops: CDR1 MGHRA, CDR2 YSYEKL. The CDR3 contains 17 residues. The CDR3 region has the DNA TGCGCCGGCAGCCATGCTGAGCGACTAGCGGGGGCAAATGAGCAGTTCTTC. This codes for CAGSHAERLAGANEQFF.

The chain employs TRBV9 and TRBJ2-1, with a weak D call TRBD2 (5 bases). Trimming removed 4 bases from V and 5 bases from J, with 16 bases in between. CDR1 SGDLS and CDR2 YYNGEE come from the germline V gene. The CDR3 length is 15 residues. CDR3 sequence reads: CASSPQTRNNNEQFF. The CDR3 bases are TGTGCCAGCAGCCCTCAAACTAGAAACAACAATGAGCAGTTCTTC. The entire variable domain, with the rest obtained from reference TRBV9 and TRBJ2-1, is as follows: DSGVTQTPKHLITATGQRVTLRCSPRSGDLSVYWYQQSLDQGLQFLIQYYNGEERAKGNILERFSAQQFPDLHSELNLSSLELGDSALYFCASSPQTRNNNEQFFGPGTRLTVL.

V is TRBV7-2 and J is TRBJ2-7, with D perhaps matching TRBD1 or TRBD2 (6 bases each). In germline, CDR1 is SGHTA, CDR2 FQGNSA. This CDR3 region has 17 residues. Trimming took 1 base from V and 2 from J, leaving 18 bases between them. As DNA, the CDR3 is TGTGCCAGCAGCTTAGTACATTGGGGGGCTCCCACCTACGAGCAGTACTTC. This codes for CASSLVHWGAPTYEQYF.